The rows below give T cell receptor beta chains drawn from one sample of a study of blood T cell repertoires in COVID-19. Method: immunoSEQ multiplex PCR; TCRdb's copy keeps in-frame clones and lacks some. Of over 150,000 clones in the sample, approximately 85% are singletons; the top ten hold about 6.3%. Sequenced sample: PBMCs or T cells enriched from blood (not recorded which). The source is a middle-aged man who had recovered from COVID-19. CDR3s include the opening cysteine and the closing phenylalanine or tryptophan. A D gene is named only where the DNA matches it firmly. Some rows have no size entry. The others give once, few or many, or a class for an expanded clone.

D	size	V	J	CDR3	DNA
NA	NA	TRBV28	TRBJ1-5	CASSFKHYSNQPQHF	TGTGCCAGCAGTTTTAAGCACTATAGCAATCAGCCCCAGCATTTT
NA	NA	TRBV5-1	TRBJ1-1	CASSLERGTEAFF	TGCGCCAGCAGCTTGGAAAGAGGCACTGAAGCTTTCTTT
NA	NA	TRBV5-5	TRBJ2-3	CASSLGLASTDTQYF	TGTGCCAGCAGCTTGGGTCTAGCGAGCACAGATACGCAGTATTTT
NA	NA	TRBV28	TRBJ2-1	CASSLVLAEQFF	TGTGCCAGCAGTTTAGTCCTAGCGGAGCAGTTCTTC
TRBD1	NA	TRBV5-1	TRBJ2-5	CASSVGQGREKTQYF	TGCGCCAGCAGCGTGGGACAGGGAAGAGAAAAGACCCAGTACTTC
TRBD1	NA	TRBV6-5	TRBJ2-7	CASSSSGQGLYEQYF	TGTGCCAGCAGTTCATCGGGACAGGGCCTCTACGAGCAGTACTTC
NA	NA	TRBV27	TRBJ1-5	CASGDSPNQPQHF	TGTGCCAGCGGTGACAGCCCCAATCAGCCCCAGCATTTT
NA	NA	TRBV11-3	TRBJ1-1	CASSHRRQGPEAFF	TGTGCCAGCAGCCATCGTCGGCAGGGCCCTGAAGCTTTCTTT
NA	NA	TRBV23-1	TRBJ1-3	CASSQGSGAGNTIYF	TGCGCCAGCAGTCAAGGGTCAGGGGCTGGAAACACCATATATTTT
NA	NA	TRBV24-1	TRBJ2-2	CATGGNTGELFF	TGTGCCACCGGCGGAAACACCGGGGAGCTGTTTTTT
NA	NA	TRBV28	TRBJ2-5	CASINGGTDETQYF	TGTGCCAGCATTAACGGCGGGACAGATGAGACCCAGTACTTC
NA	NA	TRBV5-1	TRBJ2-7	CASSREGVQYF	TGCGCCAGCAGCAGGGAGGGGGTGCAGTACTTC
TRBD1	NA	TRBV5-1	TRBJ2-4	CASSGDRNIQYF	TGCGCCAGCTCAGGGGACAGAAACATTCAGTACTTC
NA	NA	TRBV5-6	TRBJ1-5	CASSLGQSGQPQHF	TGTGCCAGCAGCTTGGGACAGTCAGGCCAGCCCCAGCATTTT
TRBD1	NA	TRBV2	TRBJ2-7	CASRDRALGYEQYF	TGTGCCAGCAGGGACAGGGCACTTGGATACGAGCAGTACTTC
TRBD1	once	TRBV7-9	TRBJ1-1	CASSFHGTANTEAFF	TGTGCCAGCAGCTTTCACGGGACAGCGAACACTGAAGCTTTCTTT
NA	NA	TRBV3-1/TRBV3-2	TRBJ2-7	CASSQVQSSSYEQYF	TGTGCCAGCAGCCAAGTACAGTCAAGCTCCTACGAGCAGTACTTC
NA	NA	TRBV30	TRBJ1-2	CAWSVGGESGYTF	TGTGCCTGGAGTGTCGGGGGGGAAAGTGGCTACACCTTC
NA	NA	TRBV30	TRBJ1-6	CASPRGGLKGASPLHF	TGTGCCTCCCCGAGGGGGGGTCTTAAAGGAGCTTCACCCCTCCACTTT
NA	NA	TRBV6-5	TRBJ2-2	CATGPGTLNTGELFF	TGTGCCACGGGGCCCGGGACACTGAACACCGGGGAGCTGTTTTTT
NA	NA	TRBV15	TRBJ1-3	CATLDLSGNTIYF	TGTGCCACCCTAGACCTCTCTGGAAACACCATATATTTT
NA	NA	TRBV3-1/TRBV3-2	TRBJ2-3	CASSPGLPTDTQYF	TGTGCCAGCAGCCCGGGACTCCCGACAGATACGCAGTATTTT
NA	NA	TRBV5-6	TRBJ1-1	CASSFGGTEAFF	TGTGCCAGCAGCTTCGGAGGAACTGAAGCTTTCTTT
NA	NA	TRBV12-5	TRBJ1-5	CASGLGFRGARFSGSNQPQHF	TGTGCTAGTGGTTTGGGATTTCGGGGGGCGAGGTTCTCTGGTAGCAATCAGCCCCAGCATTTT
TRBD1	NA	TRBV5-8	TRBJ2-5	CASNPGTGGFMETQYF	TGTGCCAGCAACCCCGGGACAGGGGGATTCATGGAGACCCAGTACTTC
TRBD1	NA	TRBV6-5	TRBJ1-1	CASSEGQGRTEAFF	TGTGCCAGCAGCGAGGGACAGGGGAGGACTGAAGCTTTCTTT
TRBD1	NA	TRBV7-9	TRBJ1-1	CASSPGQGTEAFF	TGTGCCAGCAGCCCAGGACAGGGCACTGAAGCTTTCTTT
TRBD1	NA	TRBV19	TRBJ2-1	CASRMDRSSYNEQFF	TGTGCCAGCCGTATGGACAGGAGCTCCTACAATGAGCAGTTCTTC
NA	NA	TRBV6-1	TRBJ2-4	CASSDPAGEYF	TGTGCCAGCAGTGACCCGGCAGGGGAATACTTC
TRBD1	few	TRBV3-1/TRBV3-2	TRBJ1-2	CASSFRTGDVGGYTF	TGTGCCAGCAGCTTTCGGACAGGGGACGTAGGTGGCTACACCTTC
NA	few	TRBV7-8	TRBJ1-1	CASSQEGLKDTEAFF	TGTGCCAGCAGCCAAGAGGGACTTAAGGACACTGAAGCTTTCTTT
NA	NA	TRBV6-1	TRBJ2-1	CASSEAPGSLNEQFF	TGTGCCAGCAGTGAAGCCCCGGGGTCCCTCAATGAGCAGTTCTTC
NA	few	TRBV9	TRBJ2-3	CASSVSQGTPDTQYF	TGTGCCAGCAGCGTCTCCCAGGGGACGCCAGATACGCAGTATTTT
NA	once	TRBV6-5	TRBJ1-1	CASSSIQNTEAFF	TGTGCCAGCAGTTCTATCCAGAACACTGAAGCTTTCTTT
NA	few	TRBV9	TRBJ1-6	CASSIEGIASSPLHF	TGTGCCAGCAGCATAGAGGGAATAGCGAGTTCACCCCTCCACTTT
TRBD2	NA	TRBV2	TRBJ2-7	CASRSWWGLDYEQYF	TGTGCCAGCAGGAGTTGGTGGGGACTAGACTACGAGCAGTACTTC
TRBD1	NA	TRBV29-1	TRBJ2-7	CSVEIRGQQYF	TGCAGCGTTGAGATAAGGGGGCAACAGTACTTC
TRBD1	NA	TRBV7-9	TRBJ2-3	CASSGLQGPGTDTQYF	TGTGCCAGCAGCGGATTACAGGGGCCCGGCACAGATACGCAGTATTTT
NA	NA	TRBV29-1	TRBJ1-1	CSVGQSDTEAFF	TGCAGCGTTGGACAGTCGGACACTGAAGCTTTCTTT
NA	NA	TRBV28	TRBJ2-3	CASSPLGGPTDTQYF	TGTGCCAGCAGTCCCTTGGGTGGGCCAACAGATACGCAGTATTTT
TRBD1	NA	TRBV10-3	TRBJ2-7	CANNTGTGGFYEQYF	TGTGCCAACAACACCGGGACAGGGGGTTTCTACGAGCAGTACTTC
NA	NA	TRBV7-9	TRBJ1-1	CASRRGDWGTEAFF	TGTGCCAGCCGCCGTGGGGACTGGGGCACTGAAGCTTTCTTT
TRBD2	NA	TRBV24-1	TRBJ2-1	CATSTRGAGNEQFF	TGTGCCACCAGCACACGGGGAGCGGGGAATGAGCAGTTCTTC
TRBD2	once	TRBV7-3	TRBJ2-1	CASSPTSGGAYEQFF	TGTGCCAGCAGCCCCACTAGCGGGGGGGCCTATGAGCAGTTCTTC
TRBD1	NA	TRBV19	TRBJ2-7	CASSIGTGDYEQYF	TGTGCCAGTAGTATAGGGACAGGGGACTACGAGCAGTACTTC
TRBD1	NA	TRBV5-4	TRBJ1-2	CASSWDSYGYTF	TGTGCCAGCAGCTGGGACAGCTATGGCTACACCTTC
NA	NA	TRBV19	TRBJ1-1	CASSNRPGRTEAFF	TGTGCCAGTAGTAATAGACCAGGGAGGACTGAAGCTTTCTTT
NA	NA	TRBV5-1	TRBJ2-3	CASSLSTEDTQYF	TGCGCCAGCAGTCTCTCTACCGAGGATACGCAGTATTTT
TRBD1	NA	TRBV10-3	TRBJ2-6	CATADRGSYGANVLTF	TGTGCCACCGCCGACAGGGGGTCATACGGGGCCAACGTCCTGACTTTC
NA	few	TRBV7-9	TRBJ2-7	CASSLSGVLANF	TGTGCCAGCAGCTTGTCGGGGGTCCTCGCGAACTTC
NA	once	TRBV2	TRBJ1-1	CASQQSGLNTEAFF	TGTGCCAGTCAGCAGTCAGGGCTGAACACTGAAGCTTTCTTT
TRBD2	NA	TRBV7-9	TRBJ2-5	CASSSSGGEETQYF	TGTGCCAGCAGCTCGTCTGGGGGGGAAGAGACCCAGTACTTC
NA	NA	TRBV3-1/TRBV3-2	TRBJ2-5	CASRSYGARETQYF	TGTGCCAGCAGGTCATATGGGGCGAGGGAGACCCAGTACTTC
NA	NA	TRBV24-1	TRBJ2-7	CATSDTGYEQYF	TGTGCCACCAGTGACACAGGCTACGAGCAGTACTTC